This record covers a single T cell receptor beta chain. Germline CDR1 MNHEY, CDR2 SVGAGI. The CDR3 has 10 residues. Trimming shortened V by 6 bases and J by 8 bases, and 7 bases separated the two germline ends. The record originates from a study of control samples from healthy donors and cancer patients. Sequencing used immunoSEQ multiplex PCR; TCRdb keeps in-frame clones, though not all of them. The sample lists approximately 140,000 clones, 94% occurring once. The chain carries TRBV6-5 and TRBJ2-5; the D is unclear. Specimen: blood. The source is a man between 40 and 49 years old in good health. The CDR3 bases are TGTGCCAGCAGGGGCCAAACCCAGTACTTC. Its translation is CASRGQTQYF.